A single sample is the source of the 25 T cell receptor beta chains below, sequenced in a study of cytomegalovirus exposure and HLA in healthy donors. The PCR had 60 Vbeta and 13 Jbeta primers. Some clones are missing from TCRdb's copy, which holds only in-frame ones; the method was immunoSEQ multiplex PCR. The sample carries about 130,000 clones, 75% to 90% recorded once. The sequenced material came from PBMCs. Receptors were obtained from a middle-aged woman in good health and CMV-seronegative.

The CDR3 DNA is TGCGCCAGCAGCGTGGAGGGGCAGTCGGGTCAGCCCCAGCATTTT. This encodes CASSVEGQSGQPQHF. This chain uses TRBV5-1 with TRBJ1-5; weak D call: TRBD1 (5 bases). The CDR3 is made up of 15 amino acids. Per germline, CDR1 SGHRS and CDR2 YFSETQ. V was shortened by 4 bases and J by 6 bases, with 17 bases between the two germline ends.

The chain links TRBV4-1 to TRBJ1-5, with 7 positions matching TRBD1. This CDR3 spans 14 amino acids. The germline CDR1 and CDR2 sequences are MGHRA and YSYEKL. J gave up 6 bases and V 4 bases, and 6 bases lay outside the gene matches. The CDR3 DNA sequence: TGCGCCAGCAGCCCAGGACAGGTTGGTCAGCCCCAGCATTTT. This gives the protein CASSPGQVGQPQHF.

This clone has only one observation. The V gene is TRBV28, the J gene TRBJ1-4; 8 bases match TRBD1. Germline values: CDR1 MDHEN, CDR2 SYDVKM. This CDR3 has 16 amino acids. The junction had 11 bases not matched to a gene; V was cut back by 4 bases and J by 7 bases. The CDR3 nucleotides read TGTGCCAGCAGTTCCCCAAGACAGGGGATGAGTGAAAAACTGTTTTTT. As protein: CASSSPRQGMSEKLFF.

The chain has TRBV6-6 and TRBJ1-2, with D unclear. Trimming removed 0 bases from V and 1 base from J, with 6 bases in between. The CDR3 runs to 14 residues. In germline, CDR1 is MNHNY, CDR2 SVGAGI (reference sequence). CDR3 amino acids: CASSYSGINYGYTF. For the CDR3, the DNA is TGTGCCAGCAGTTACTCTGGCATTAACTATGGCTACACCTTC.

The gene calls are TRBV19 and TRBJ2-7; TRBD1 is a possible D gene (6 bases). This CDR3 region has 14 residues. Germline CDR1 LNHDA, CDR2 SQIVND (reference sequence). V lost 4 bases and J 2 bases, leaving 12 bases between the germline ends. In DNA form, the CDR3 reads TGTGCCAGTAGTAGAACAGGGAATACCTACGAGCAGTACTTC. Amino acid sequence: CASSRTGNTYEQYF.

This chain connects TRBV7-2 to TRBJ1-5; D unresolved. From germline, CDR1 is SGHTA and CDR2 FQGNSA. V was trimmed by 1 base and J by 6 bases, leaving 7 bases between them. The length of the CDR3 is 13 residues. Here the CDR3 DNA reads TGTGCCAGCAGCTTAGATTCCGGTCAGCCCCAGCATTTT. Protein sequence: CASSLDSGQPQHF.

The chain recombines TRBV15 with TRBJ1-1; 8 bases align to TRBD1. The CDR3 extends over 13 amino acids. Germline values: CDR1 LNHNV, CDR2 YYDKDF (reference sequence). V was pared by 10 bases and J by 0 bases, with 4 bases of the junction left unmatched. DNA for the CDR3: TGTGCCATCCGACAGGGGATGAACACTGAAGCTTTCTTT. Translating it yields CAIRQGMNTEAFF. The whole variable domain, remainder taken from reference TRBV15 and TRBJ1-1, is DAMVIQNPRYQVTQFGKPVTLSCSQTLNHNVMYWYQQKSSQAPKLLFHYYDKDFNNEADTPDNFQSRRPNTSFCFLDIRSPGLGDTAMYLCAIRQGMNTEAFFGQGTRLTVV.

The rearrangement joins TRBV4-1 to TRBJ2-2; unclear D gene. There are 12 residues in the CDR3. Trimming pared 2 bases from V and 5 bases from J, leaving 3 bases between. Germline CDR1 is MGHRA and CDR2 is YSYEKL. CDR3 amino acids: CASSQQTGELFF. The CDR3 region has the DNA TGCGCCAGCAGCCAACAGACCGGGGAGCTGTTTTTT.

The rearrangement uses TRBV5-4 and TRBJ2-2; the D gene is possibly TRBD2 (6 bases). CDR3 length: 14 residues. Trimming removed 3 bases at V and 3 bases at J, with 9 bases between. Germline loops: CDR1 SGHNT, CDR2 YYREEE (reference sequence). CDR3 in DNA: TGTGCCAGCAGCTCCGGGGGATACACCGGGGAGCTGTTTTTT. It codes for CASSSGGYTGELFF.

This sequence joins TRBV13 and TRBJ2-1; 8 positions match TRBD2. With 5 bases clipped from V and 7 bases from J, the junction kept 7 bases outside the gene matches. CDR1 and CDR2 from the germline V gene are PRHDT and FYEKMQ (reference sequence). This CDR3 region has 14 residues. The CDR3 DNA reads as TGTGCCAGCAGCCTCGCGGGGGGACAAAATGAGCAGTTCTTC. It codes for CASSLAGGQNEQFF.

The chain is built from TRBV2 and TRBJ1-1, with a tentative D call TRBD1 (6 bases). The CDR3 length is 17 residues. The germline CDR1 and CDR2 sequences are SNHLY and FYNNEI. The ends were cut back, 3 bases at V and 4 bases at J, with 21 bases in the middle. CDR3 nucleotide sequence: TGTGCCAGCAGTGATTCAGGGGCGCGGGGGTCGGGCACTGAAGCTTTCTTT. Translated: CASSDSGARGSGTEAFF.

This clone was seen only once. The genes are TRBV6-5 and TRBJ1-1, with 10 bases identical to TRBD1. The junction had 5 bases not matched to a gene; V was cut back by 4 bases and J by 3 bases. The CDR3 consists of 15 residues. Germline V gives CDR1 MNHEY, CDR2 SVGAGI. The CDR3 region is CASSSKTGGYTEAFF. The CDR3 nucleotides read TGTGCCAGCAGTTCCAAGACAGGGGGCTACACTGAAGCTTTCTTT.

The chain carries TRBV6-1 and TRBJ2-1; TRBD2 matches 9 bases. The V gene end was trimmed by 3 bases and the J gene end by 7 bases; junction bases not matched to a gene: 13. The CDR3 sequence is 17 residues long. Per the germline V gene, CDR1 is MNHNS and CDR2 is SASEGT. The CDR3: CASSDPRAGGPVNEQFF. In nucleotides, the CDR3 is TGTGCCAGCAGTGACCCCCGTGCGGGAGGGCCGGTTAATGAGCAGTTCTTC.

The V call is TRBV28, the J call TRBJ2-6; no clear D. V gave up 6 bases and J gave up 1 base, with 10 bases separating them. The CDR3 contains 15 residues. CDR1 is MDHEN, CDR2 SYDVKM, per germline. The CDR3 bases are TGTGCCAGCAGCATCTGGGCTTCTGGGGCCAACGTCCTGACTTTC. This translates into CASSIWASGANVLTF.

The chain has TRBV2 and TRBJ2-7; D perhaps matches TRBD2 (5 bases). The CDR3 spans 18 residues. Germline V gives CDR1 SNHLY, CDR2 FYNNEI. Trimming pared 1 base from V and 7 bases from J, leaving 26 bases between. The CDR3 DNA reads as TGTGCCAGCAGTGAAGATATACTAGTCGCCTACCCCTACGGAGAGCAGTACTTC. Protein sequence: CASSEDILVAYPYGEQYF.

In its sample, this clone was seen a few times. The chain couples TRBV5-1 to TRBJ2-2, with 8 bases that match TRBD2. This CDR3 comprises 15 residues. Trimming took 0 bases from V and 6 from J; bases not matched to a gene: 4. The germline gives CDR1 SGHRS, CDR2 YFSETQ. The CDR3 DNA reads as TGCGCCAGCAGCTTGGCCCGAGCGGGAGCCGGGGAGCTGTTTTTT. Its translation is CASSLARAGAGELFF.

The chain joins TRBV9 to TRBJ2-2; D unresolved. V gave up 4 bases and J gave up 2 bases, with 9 bases separating them. Germline V gene data show CDR1 as SGDLS and CDR2 as YYNGEE. The CDR3 loop spans 14 amino acids. The CDR3 region has the DNA TGTGCCAGCAGCCCCCGGTCCAACACCGGGGAGCTGTTTTTT. Translation gives CASSPRSNTGELFF.

The chain recombines TRBV21-1 with TRBJ1-5; whether TRBD1, the table's D call, matches the DNA was not checked. TRBV21-1 is a known pseudogene. CDR3 length equals 16 residues. The CDR3: CASSKGPGTGDIPQHF. The CDR3 bases are TGTGCCAGCAGCAAAGGCCCCGGGACAGGGGATATCCCCCAGCATTTT.

This rearrangement joins TRBV7-9 to TRBJ1-2; 10 nucleotides agree with TRBD1. The J segment lost 4 bases and the V segment lost 5 bases, leaving 13 bases of the junction unmatched. The germline gives CDR1 SEHNR, CDR2 FQNEAQ (reference sequence). CDR3 length: 17 residues. DNA for the CDR3: TGTGCCAGCAGCCCCCGGGTGGGACAGGGGTTGAGCTATGGCTACACCTTC. Translating gives CASSPRVGQGLSYGYTF.

The chain couples TRBV27 to TRBJ2-7; 9 bases are a match to TRBD1. Germline CDR1 is MNHEY and CDR2 is SMNVEV (reference sequence). Unmatched junction bases numbered 4, after V lost 8 bases and J lost 2 bases. This CDR3 is 13 amino acids long. The CDR3 protein is CASRRQGAYEQYF. Written as DNA, the CDR3 is TGTGCCAGCCGGAGACAGGGGGCCTACGAGCAGTACTTC.

The chain couples TRBV7-2 to TRBJ2-1; 12 nucleotides agree with TRBD2. The CDR3 is 16 residues long. The J segment lost 9 bases and the V segment lost 3 bases, leaving 9 bases of the junction unmatched. Per the germline V gene, CDR1 is SGHTA and CDR2 is FQGNSA. The CDR3 DNA sequence: TGTGCCAGCAGCTTCAGACTAGCGGGAGATTTGGGTGAGCAGTTCTTC. Protein product: CASSFRLAGDLGEQFF.

This chain connects TRBV4-1 to TRBJ1-2; D unclear. Germline V gene sequence: CDR1 MGHRA, CDR2 YSYEKL. Trimming took off 3 bases at V and 8 bases at J, with 16 bases between the two ends. This CDR3 has 14 amino acids. CDR3 nucleotide sequence: TGCGCCAGCAGCCAGGGTTGGGAGAACTGGGGCTACACCTTC. It specifies CASSQGWENWGYTF.

This chain joins TRBV5-6 and TRBJ2-5, with 11 bases matching TRBD1. The ends lost 4 bases at V and 4 bases at J; junction bases unmatched: 3. Germline V gene sequence: CDR1 SGHDT, CDR2 YYEEEE. CDR3 length: 14 amino acids. Written as DNA, the CDR3 is TGTGCCAGCAGCCGGACAGGGGGCCTAGAGACCCAGTACTTC. It yields the protein CASSRTGGLETQYF. The full variable domain, its missing parts supplied by reference TRBV5-6 and TRBJ2-5, is DAGVTQSPTHLIKTRGQQVTLRCSPKSGHDTVSWYQQALGQGPQFIFQYYEEEERQRGNFPDRFSGHQFPNYSSELNVNALLLGDSALYLCASSRTGGLETQYFGPGTRLLVL.

J is TRBJ2-3 and V is TRBV19; TRBD2 is a possible D gene (5 bases). There are 12 residues in the CDR3. Trimming removed 7 bases from V and 5 bases from J, with 10 bases in between. Germline V CDR1 and CDR2: LNHDA, SQIVND (reference sequence). CDR3 loop: CASNLLGDTQYF. Written as DNA, the CDR3 is TGTGCCAGTAACCTACTAGGAGATACGCAGTATTTT.

This clone came up a few times. The rearrangement links TRBV19 to TRBJ1-1; weak D call: TRBD1 (5 bases). Germline CDR1 reads LNHDA; CDR2 reads SQIVND (reference sequence). Trimming removed 7 bases from V and 1 base from J, with 10 bases in between. This CDR3 region has 13 residues. The CDR3 spells CASMYGGNTEAFF. In nucleotides, the CDR3 is TGTGCCAGTATGTACGGGGGGAACACTGAAGCTTTCTTT.